This T cell receptor beta chain was obtained from a study of blood T cell repertoires in COVID-19. Study context: Sites in the United States, Italy and Spain provided acute and convalescent COVID-19 samples.

V lost 2 bases and J lost 4, with 15 bases in between. Germline-derived CDR1 and CDR2 are SQVTM and ANQGSEA. The CDR3 spans 14 residues. The method was immunoSEQ multiplex PCR; TCRdb's version includes in-frame clones alone and lacks a portion of them. The table shows approximately 350,000 clones, with about 90% occurring only once. Assignment of participants to cohorts was predicated upon participant-reported clinical history. The sample consisted of PBMCs or T cells enriched from blood (not recorded which). The source is a woman in her twenties or thirties who had recovered from COVID-19. The chain combines TRBV29-1 with TRBJ2-7, with a weak D call TRBD1 (5 bases). The CDR3 loop reads CSVEKGSQGYEQYF. CDR3 in DNA: TGCAGCGTTGAAAAAGGTAGCCAGGGTTACGAGCAGTACTTC.